This T cell receptor beta chain was sequenced in a study of T cell repertoires in cytomegalovirus infection. This clonotype appeared many times. The antigen is not known. TCRdb reprocessed the reads with MiXCR, giving one entry per CDR3 protein. This table has 90,000 to 130,000 distinct CDR3 sequences, roughly 9.1% appearing once. The CDR3 has 14 residues. Germline values: CDR1 DFQATT, CDR2 SNEGSKA (reference sequence). The V and J ends lost 3 bases and 2 bases respectively, with 12 bases between them. This TCR was sampled from a human donor in good health (CMV status not recorded). Some clones in this sample may be carry-over from other donors' samples. The sample was PBMCs, sequenced either directly or after in vitro stimulation (not recorded which). The rearrangement joins TRBV20-1 to TRBJ2-3, with D maybe TRBD2 (5 bases). This chain's CDR3 is CSASPGLLTDTQYF. DNA of the CDR3: TGCAGTGCTAGTCCCGGACTCCTCACAGATACGCAGTATTTT.